The clone carrying this TCR beta chain was seen just once. What it binds is unknown. This specimen belongs to a study of shared clonotypes between healthy human individuals. V gave up 4 bases and J gave up 5 bases; unmatched junction bases: 5. In germline, CDR1 is SGHKS, CDR2 YYEKEE (reference sequence). The CDR3 covers 14 residues. Study-wide findings and caveats: The low donor count limited represented genetic and exposure-history diversity.

Some clones are missing from TCRdb's copy, which holds only in-frame ones; the method was immunoSEQ multiplex PCR. The sample carries 2 million to 2.5 million clones, 90% to 95% recorded once. The chain carries TRBV5-5 and TRBJ1-2; 10 bases are shared with TRBD1. Sequenced sample: naive CD4+ T cells from PBMCs. The subset was: CD45RA+ positively selected. The receptor was derived from a man in his late teens or twenties in good health. Some clones in this sample may be carry-over from other donors' samples. The CDR3: CASSAGTGVYGYTF. The CDR3 coding sequence is TGTGCCAGCAGCGCCGGGACAGGGGTTTATGGCTACACCTTC.